The 27 T cell receptor beta chains given below trace back to one sample, sequenced in a study of T cell repertoires in cytomegalovirus infection (dated by TCRdb to about 2019). Sequenced using an Illumina HiSeq 1500. Using fastp trimming at Q25 and MiXCR clonotype assembly, TCRdb reanalyzed the public sequencing data and kept in-frame beta chains. Rows are combined by CDR3 protein, so each entry shows the most common genes and DNA. In all, the sample holds approximately 320,000 distinct CDR3 sequences, and more than 8% of those were seen once. The ten most abundant clones make up 3.5% to 4.5% of the sample. Sequenced sample: PBMCs. The receptor set was obtained from a human donor in good health (CMV status not recorded). Some clones in this sample may be carry-over from other donors' samples.

This clonotype has just a few counts. The chain has TRBV20-1 and TRBJ2-3; D might be TRBD2 (6 bases). The V end was cut by 6 bases, the J end by 3 bases, with 22 bases between. Germline V gives CDR1 DFQATT, CDR2 SNEGSKA (reference sequence). The CDR3 runs to 16 residues. In DNA form, the CDR3 reads TGCAGTGCCCACGTTGGCGGGAACCCTTTTACAGATACGCAGTATTTT. It encodes CSAHVGGNPFTDTQYF.

The chain employs TRBV5-1 and TRBJ1-5; D is undetermined. V gave up 5 bases and J gave up 0 bases, with 15 bases separating them. The CDR3 totals 16 residues. Germline CDR1 SGHRS, CDR2 YFSETQ. Written as DNA, the CDR3 is TGCGCCAGCAGGGAGTCCCCAGATTATAGCAATCAGCCCCAGCATTTT. It specifies CASRESPDYSNQPQHF.

This clonotype occurred many times. The J gene is TRBJ1-5, the V gene TRBV28; possible D gene TRBD1, 6 bases. The CDR3 sequence is 16 residues long. CDR1 is MDHEN, CDR2 SYDVKM, per germline. The V end lost 6 bases, the J end lost 0 bases, and 15 bases lay between the germline ends. CDR3: CASRTTGGGSNQPQHF. The CDR3 nucleotides read TGTGCCAGCAGGACTACAGGAGGGGGTAGCAATCAGCCCCAGCATTTT.

This clonotype was counted at least ten times. This rearrangement joins TRBV10-3 to TRBJ2-2; D gene ambiguous. Germline V lookup: CDR1 ENHRY, CDR2 SYGVKD. V was pared by 4 bases and J by 2 bases, with 8 bases between. This CDR3 is 14 amino acids long. DNA of the CDR3: TGTGCCATCAGTGCCGGAGATAACACCGGGGAGCTGTTTTTT. This sequence encodes CAISAGDNTGELFF.

This clonotype was seen many times. The chain combines TRBV5-1 with TRBJ1-2; no clear D. V was pared by 2 bases and J by 1 base, with 9 bases between. The length of the CDR3 is 14 residues. The germline gives CDR1 SGHRS, CDR2 YFSETQ. In DNA, the CDR3 is TGCGCCAGCAGCTTAGGACGGGATAACTATGGCTACACCTTC. This translates into CASSLGRDNYGYTF.

A few counts support this clonotype. The chain combines TRBV6-1 with TRBJ2-1; tentative D call: TRBD2 (5 bases). The CDR3 spans 16 residues. CDR1 MNHNS and CDR2 SASEGT come from the germline V gene. V was cut by 5 bases and J by 1 base, with 15 bases left in between. The CDR3: CASSYFAGESYNEQFF. The CDR3 DNA sequence: TGTGCCAGCAGTTACTTCGCCGGGGAGTCCTACAATGAGCAGTTCTTC.

This clonotype was detected many times. This chain uses TRBV6-5 with TRBJ2-3; perhaps TRBD1 as D (5 bases). There are 15 residues in the CDR3. Germline assignment: CDR1 MNHEY and CDR2 SVGAGI. Between the trimmed V and J ends, which lost 4 bases and 1 base, there was a span of 12 bases. Here the CDR3 reads CASSWGTYRTDTQYF. As DNA, the CDR3 is TGTGCCAGCAGTTGGGGCACCTATCGCACAGATACGCAGTATTTT.

This clonotype was observed many times. The gene calls are TRBV4-1 and TRBJ1-4; D ambiguous. Trimming left V 2 bases short and J 2 bases short, with 9 bases between. The CDR3 is 15 amino acids. Germline CDR1 is MGHRA and CDR2 is YSYEKL. As DNA, the CDR3 is TGCGCCAGCAGCCAACGCGGGGATACTAATGAAAAACTGTTTTTT. It translates to CASSQRGDTNEKLFF.

This chain uses TRBV6-2 or TRBV6-3 with TRBJ2-7, with 10 bases fitting TRBD1. V gave up 4 bases and J gave up 0 bases; unmatched junction bases: 12. The CDR3 extends over 18 amino acids. Germline CDR1 MNHEY, CDR2 SVGEGT. In DNA, the CDR3 is TGTGCCAGCAGTTCATCCGGGACAGGGGCTTCATACTCCTACGAGCAGTACTTC. It specifies CASSSSGTGASYSYEQYF.

The sample holds many counts of this clonotype. The CDR3 loop reads CASSQERLAVSYNEQFF. CDR3 in DNA: TGCGCCAGCAGCCAAGAGAGACTAGCGGTCTCCTACAATGAGCAGTTCTTC. This sequence joins TRBV4-3 and TRBJ2-1; 9 bases are a match to TRBD2. The CDR3 covers 17 residues. J was trimmed by 0 bases and V by 0 bases; bases with no gene match: 3. Germline CDR1 is LGHNA and CDR2 is YSLEER.

In its sample, this clonotype was seen many times. V is TRBV20-1 and J is TRBJ1-1; no firm D call. The germline CDR1 and CDR2 sequences are DFQATT and SNEGSKA (reference sequence). V lost 6 bases and J lost 0, with 11 bases in between. This CDR3 contains 13 residues. CDR3 protein: CSALTGVNTEAFF. The CDR3 DNA follows: TGCAGTGCCCTCACCGGGGTGAACACTGAAGCTTTCTTT.

This clonotype has a count of ten or more. The chain couples TRBV7-3 to TRBJ2-4, with 9 bases matching TRBD1. After removal of 6 bases from V and 6 bases from J, the junction contained 6 bases not matched to a gene. The CDR3 sequence is 14 residues long. Germline CDR1 reads SGHTA; CDR2 reads FQGTGA. The CDR3 DNA reads as TGTGCCAGCAGTACCGGGACAGGGAGAAACATTCAGTACTTC. This codes for CASSTGTGRNIQYF.

The chain is built from TRBV6-6 and TRBJ2-7, with TRBD2 matching 13 bases. Germline V gene data show CDR1 as MNHNY and CDR2 as SVGAGI (reference sequence). The CDR3 is 13 residues long. J gave up 5 bases and V 9 bases, and 4 bases lay outside the gene matches. In DNA form, the CDR3 reads TGTGCCAGACTAGCGGGAGGGCCTGACGAGCAGTACTTC. Its translation is CARLAGGPDEQYF.

In this sample, this clonotype turned up a few times. The rearrangement joins TRBV27 to TRBJ2-7; 14 bases match TRBD2. This CDR3 region has 16 residues. Trimming took 4 bases from V and 2 from J; bases not matched to a gene: 4. Germline CDR1 and CDR2: MNHEY and SMNVEV (reference sequence). The CDR3 is CASSSRTSGGTYEQYF. In nucleotides, the CDR3 is TGTGCCAGCAGTTCAAGGACTAGCGGGGGGACCTACGAGCAGTACTTC.

The genes are TRBV19 and TRBJ1-1; D ambiguous. V lost 9 bases and J lost 1, with 9 bases in between. The V gene's germline CDR1 is LNHDA and CDR2 SQIVND (reference sequence). This CDR3 region has 12 residues. This chain's CDR3 is CASLLGNTEAFF. The CDR3 region has the DNA TGTGCCAGCCTTTTGGGGAACACTGAAGCTTTCTTT.

In its sample, this clonotype was seen a few times. The chain uses TRBV4-1 and TRBJ1-1; D remains unclear. CDR3 size: 14 residues. With 2 bases removed from V and 8 bases from J, the gap between germline ends came to 15 bases. Germline CDR1 MGHRA, CDR2 YSYEKL. CDR3 amino acids: CASSQTEGWAEAFF. CDR3 nucleotide sequence: TGCGCCAGCAGCCAAACCGAAGGGTGGGCGGAAGCTTTCTTT.

This clonotype has ten or more counts. The V gene is TRBV25-1, the J gene TRBJ2-3; D is undetermined. This CDR3 has 15 amino acids. Trimming shortened V by 5 bases and J by 4 bases, and 16 bases separated the two germline ends. CDR1 and CDR2 (germline): MGHDK, SYGVNS. CDR3 region: CASSFIATGADTQYF. The CDR3, as DNA: TGTGCCAGCAGTTTTATCGCCACTGGGGCAGATACGCAGTATTTT.

This clonotype was seen more than once but under ten times. J is TRBJ1-2 and V is TRBV7-2; 12 bases line up with TRBD1. Germline V lookup: CDR1 SGHTA, CDR2 FQGNSA. V was pared by 4 bases and J by 4 bases, with 4 bases of the junction left unmatched. The CDR3 has 15 residues. The CDR3 protein is CASSSGTGGIYGYTF. CDR3 sequence (DNA): TGTGCCAGCAGCTCCGGGACAGGGGGCATCTATGGCTACACCTTC. Based on the CDR3 plus reference TRBV7-2 and TRBJ1-2, the full variable domain is GAGVSQSPSNKVTEKGKDVELRCDPISGHTALYWYRQSLGQGLEFLIYFQGNSAPDKSGLPSDRFSAERTGGSVSTLTIQRTQQEDSAVYLCASSSGTGGIYGYTFGSGTRLTVV.

This clonotype was observed a few times. This chain connects TRBV15 to TRBJ2-7; 8 positions agree with TRBD2. CDR1 is LNHNV, CDR2 YYDKDF, per germline (reference sequence). The CDR3 sequence is 16 residues long. The V gene end was trimmed by 0 bases and the J gene end by 2 bases; junction bases not matched to a gene: 6. The CDR3: CATSREAAGGPYEQYF. CDR3 DNA: TGTGCCACCAGCAGAGAGGCGGCGGGAGGCCCCTACGAGCAGTACTTC.

This clonotype was seen at least ten times. This rearrangement joins TRBV7-2 to TRBJ2-1, with D tentatively TRBD2 (6 bases). The V gene lost 5 bases and the J gene lost 0 bases, with 14 bases spanning the gap. The CDR3 has 16 residues. Germline loops: CDR1 SGHTA, CDR2 FQGNSA. Here the CDR3 DNA reads TGTGCCAGCAGCCGCCCCCCGGGACTCTCCTACAATGAGCAGTTCTTC. It codes for CASSRPPGLSYNEQFF.

This clonotype was observed a few times. The rearrangement joins TRBV7-2 to TRBJ2-7; D call uncertain. Germline lookup yields CDR1 SGHTA and CDR2 FQGNSA. Trimming stripped 6 bases from V and 2 bases from J, with 20 bases between. The CDR3 is 16 residues long. The CDR3 DNA reads TGTGCCAGCAGTCCCGCCGCAGCCACATATACCTACGAGCAGTACTTC. Its translation: CASSPAAATYTYEQYF.

This chain connects TRBV29-1 to TRBJ2-7; 7 bases line up with TRBD1. The CDR3 is made up of 14 amino acids. The V gene end was trimmed by 7 bases and the J gene end by 3 bases; junction bases not matched to a gene: 12. CDR1 is SQVTM, CDR2 ANQGSEA, per germline. DNA for the CDR3: TGCAGCGGGATCACAGGGGCCCCGGTCTACGAGCAGTACTTC. Its protein product is CSGITGAPVYEQYF.

This clonotype showed up many times. The chain links TRBV28 to TRBJ1-5; D gene uncertain. The germline V and J ends were trimmed by 10 bases and 0 bases, with 10 bases remaining between them. CDR1 is MDHEN, CDR2 SYDVKM, per germline. The CDR3 totals 13 residues. As DNA, the CDR3 is TGTGCCACAAAGACGGTTAGCAATCAGCCCCAGCATTTT. Encoded protein: CATKTVSNQPQHF.

The chain uses TRBV20-1 and TRBJ2-7; TRBD1 agrees at 7 bases. CDR1 is DFQATT and CDR2 is SNEGSKA in the germline V gene (reference sequence). CDR3 length: 13 amino acids. V was pared by 2 bases and J by 9 bases, with 10 bases of the junction left unmatched. The CDR3 bases are TGCAGTGCTAGACTGGGACAGTCGAGGTGGCAGTACTTC. Protein sequence: CSARLGQSRWQYF.

This clonotype was counted only a few times. The chain carries TRBV7-9 and TRBJ2-7; maybe TRBD2 (5 bases). This CDR3 spans 15 amino acids. Trimming pared 5 bases from V and 4 bases from J, leaving 18 bases between. CDR1 and CDR2 (germline): SEHNR, FQNEAQ (reference sequence). The CDR3 region is CASSPSWGETYEQYF. CDR3 nucleotide sequence: TGTGCCAGCAGCCCATCCTGGGGAGAAACATACGAGCAGTACTTC.

This clonotype was seen repeatedly, ten times or more. The chain carries TRBV7-2 and TRBJ2-3, with TRBD2 identical over 8 bases. Germline CDR1 SGHTA, CDR2 FQGNSA. CDR3 length: 17 residues. Trimming cost V 5 bases and J 4 bases; bases outside gene matches: 14. CDR3 sequence reads: CASSPGNLAGSADTQYF. CDR3 sequence (DNA): TGTGCCAGCAGCCCCGGAAACTTAGCGGGGTCGGCAGATACGCAGTATTTT.

This clonotype occurred a few times. The rearrangement joins TRBV6-6 to TRBJ2-3, with a tentative D call TRBD2 (6 bases). The CDR3 covers 12 residues. Trimming stripped 0 bases from V and 10 bases from J, with 8 bases between. CDR1 MNHNY and CDR2 SVGAGI come from the germline V gene (reference sequence). CDR3 in amino acids: CASSYSEGAQYF. The CDR3, as DNA: TGTGCCAGCAGTTACTCGGAGGGCGCGCAGTATTTT.